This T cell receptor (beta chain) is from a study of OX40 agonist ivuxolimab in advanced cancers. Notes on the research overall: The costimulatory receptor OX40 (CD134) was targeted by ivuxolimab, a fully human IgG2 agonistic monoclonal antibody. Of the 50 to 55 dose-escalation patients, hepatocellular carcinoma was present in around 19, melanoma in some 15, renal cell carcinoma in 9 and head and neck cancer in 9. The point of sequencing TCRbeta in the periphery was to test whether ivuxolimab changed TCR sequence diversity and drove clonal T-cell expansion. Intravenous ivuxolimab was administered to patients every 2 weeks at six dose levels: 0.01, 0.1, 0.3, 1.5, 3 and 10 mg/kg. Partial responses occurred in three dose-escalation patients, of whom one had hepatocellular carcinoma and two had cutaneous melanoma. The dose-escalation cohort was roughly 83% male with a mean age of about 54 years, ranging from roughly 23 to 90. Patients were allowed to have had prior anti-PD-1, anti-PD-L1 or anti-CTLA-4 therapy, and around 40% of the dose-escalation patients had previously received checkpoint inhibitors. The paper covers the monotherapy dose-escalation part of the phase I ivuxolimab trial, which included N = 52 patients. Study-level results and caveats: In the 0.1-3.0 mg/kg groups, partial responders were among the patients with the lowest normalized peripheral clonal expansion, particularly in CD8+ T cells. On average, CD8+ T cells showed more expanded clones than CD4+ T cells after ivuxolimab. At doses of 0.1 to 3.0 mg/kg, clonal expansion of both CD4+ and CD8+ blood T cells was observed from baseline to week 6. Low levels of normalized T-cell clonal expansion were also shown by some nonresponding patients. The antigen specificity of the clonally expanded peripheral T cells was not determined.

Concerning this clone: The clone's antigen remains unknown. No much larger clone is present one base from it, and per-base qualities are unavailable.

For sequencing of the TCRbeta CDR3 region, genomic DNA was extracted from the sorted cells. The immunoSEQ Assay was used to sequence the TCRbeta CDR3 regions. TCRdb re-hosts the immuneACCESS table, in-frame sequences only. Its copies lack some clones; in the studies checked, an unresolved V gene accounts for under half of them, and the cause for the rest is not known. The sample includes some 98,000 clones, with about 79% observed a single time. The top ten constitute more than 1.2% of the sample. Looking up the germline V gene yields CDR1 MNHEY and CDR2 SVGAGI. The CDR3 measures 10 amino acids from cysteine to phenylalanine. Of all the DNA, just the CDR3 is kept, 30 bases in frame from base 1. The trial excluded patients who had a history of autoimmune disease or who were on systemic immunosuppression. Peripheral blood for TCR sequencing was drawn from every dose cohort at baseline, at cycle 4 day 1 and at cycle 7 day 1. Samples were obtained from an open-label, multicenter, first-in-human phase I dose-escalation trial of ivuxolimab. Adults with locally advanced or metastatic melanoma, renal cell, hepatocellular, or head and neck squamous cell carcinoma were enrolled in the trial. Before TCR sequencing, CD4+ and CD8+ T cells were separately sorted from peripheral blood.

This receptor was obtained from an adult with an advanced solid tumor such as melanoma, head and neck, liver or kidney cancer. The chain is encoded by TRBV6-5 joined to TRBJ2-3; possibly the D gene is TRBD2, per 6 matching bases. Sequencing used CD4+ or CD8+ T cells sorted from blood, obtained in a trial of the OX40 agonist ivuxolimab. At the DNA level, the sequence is TGTGCGACGGGAGAAGATACGCAGTATTTT. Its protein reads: CATGEDTQYF.